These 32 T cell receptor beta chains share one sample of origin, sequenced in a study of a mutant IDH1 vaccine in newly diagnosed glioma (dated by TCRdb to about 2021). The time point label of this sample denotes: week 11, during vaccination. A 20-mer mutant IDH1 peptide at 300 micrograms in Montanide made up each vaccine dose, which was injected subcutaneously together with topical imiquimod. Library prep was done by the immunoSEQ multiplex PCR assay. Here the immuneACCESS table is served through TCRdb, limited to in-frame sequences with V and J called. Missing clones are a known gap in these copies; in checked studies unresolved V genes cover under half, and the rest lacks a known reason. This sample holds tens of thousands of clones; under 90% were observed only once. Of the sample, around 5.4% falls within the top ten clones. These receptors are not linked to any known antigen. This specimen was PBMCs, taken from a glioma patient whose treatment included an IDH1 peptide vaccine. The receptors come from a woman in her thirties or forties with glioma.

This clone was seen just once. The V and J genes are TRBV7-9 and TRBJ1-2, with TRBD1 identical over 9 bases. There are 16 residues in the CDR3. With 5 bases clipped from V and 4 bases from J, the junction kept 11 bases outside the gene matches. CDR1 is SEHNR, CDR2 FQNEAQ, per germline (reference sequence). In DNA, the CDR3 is TGTGCCAGCAGCCGCCCGCGGGACAGGGTCGTCTATGGCTACACCTTC. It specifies CASSRPRDRVVYGYTF. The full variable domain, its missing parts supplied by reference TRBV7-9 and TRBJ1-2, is DTGVSQNPRHKITKRGQNVTFRCDPISEHNRLYWYRQTLGQGPEFLTYFQNEAQLEKSRLLSDRFSAERPKGSFSTLEIQRTEQGDSAMYLCASSRPRDRVVYGYTFGSGTRLTVV.

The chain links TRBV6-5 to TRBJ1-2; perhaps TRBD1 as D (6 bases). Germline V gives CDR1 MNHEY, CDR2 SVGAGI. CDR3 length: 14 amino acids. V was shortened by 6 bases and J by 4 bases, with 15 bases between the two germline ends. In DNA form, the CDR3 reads TGTGCCAGCAGAACAGGGAAGCGGGGCTATGGCTACACCTTC. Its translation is CASRTGKRGYGYTF.

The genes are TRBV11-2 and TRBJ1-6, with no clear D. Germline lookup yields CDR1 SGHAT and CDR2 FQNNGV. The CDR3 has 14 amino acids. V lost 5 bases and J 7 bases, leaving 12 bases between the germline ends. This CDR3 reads CASSPGGVNSPLHF. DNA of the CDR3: TGTGCCAGCAGCCCGGGTGGCGTAAATTCACCCCTCCACTTT.

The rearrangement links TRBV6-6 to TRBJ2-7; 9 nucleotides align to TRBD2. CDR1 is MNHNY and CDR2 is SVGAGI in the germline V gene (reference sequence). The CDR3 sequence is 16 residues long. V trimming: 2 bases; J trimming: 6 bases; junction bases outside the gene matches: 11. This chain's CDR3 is CASSYAGAGGPSEQYF. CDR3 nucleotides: TGTGCCAGCAGTTACGCTGGGGCGGGAGGGCCCTCCGAGCAGTACTTC.

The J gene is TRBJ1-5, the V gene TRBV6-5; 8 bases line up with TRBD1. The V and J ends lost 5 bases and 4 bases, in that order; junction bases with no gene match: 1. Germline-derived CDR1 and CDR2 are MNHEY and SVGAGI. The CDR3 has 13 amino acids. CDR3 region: CASSTGGNQPQHF. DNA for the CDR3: TGTGCCAGCAGTACAGGGGGAAATCAGCCCCAGCATTTT.

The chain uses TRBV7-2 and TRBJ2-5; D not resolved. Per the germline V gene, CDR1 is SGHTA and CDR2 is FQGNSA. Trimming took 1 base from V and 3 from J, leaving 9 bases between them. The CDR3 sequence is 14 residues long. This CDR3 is CASSLDGRKETQYF. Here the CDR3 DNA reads TGTGCCAGCAGCTTAGACGGCCGAAAAGAGACCCAGTACTTC.

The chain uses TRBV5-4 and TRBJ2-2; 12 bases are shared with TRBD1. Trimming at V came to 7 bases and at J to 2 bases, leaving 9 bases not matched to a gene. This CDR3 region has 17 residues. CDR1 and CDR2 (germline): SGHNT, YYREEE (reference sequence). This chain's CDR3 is CASGPGTGGGNTGELFF. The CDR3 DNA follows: TGTGCCAGCGGTCCCGGGACAGGGGGCGGTAACACCGGGGAGCTGTTTTTT.

CDR3 in amino acids: CASSVEGSGANVLTF. The CDR3 DNA reads as TGTGCCAGCAGCGTAGAGGGTTCTGGGGCCAACGTCCTGACTTTC. The J gene is TRBJ2-6, the V gene TRBV9, with unresolved D. Trimming cost V 0 bases and J 1 base, with 5 bases left between them. Per the germline V gene, CDR1 is SGDLS and CDR2 is YYNGEE. This CDR3 spans 15 amino acids.

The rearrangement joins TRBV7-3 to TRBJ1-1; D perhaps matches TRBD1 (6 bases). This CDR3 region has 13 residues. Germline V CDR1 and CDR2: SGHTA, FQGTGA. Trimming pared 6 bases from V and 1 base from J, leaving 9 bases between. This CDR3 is CASSRDKNTEAFF. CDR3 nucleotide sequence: TGTGCCAGCAGTAGGGACAAGAACACTGAAGCTTTCTTT.

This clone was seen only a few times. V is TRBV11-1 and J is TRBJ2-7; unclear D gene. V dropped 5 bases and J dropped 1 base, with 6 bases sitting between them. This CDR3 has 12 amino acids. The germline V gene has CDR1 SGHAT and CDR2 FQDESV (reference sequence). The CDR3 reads CASSADSYEQYF. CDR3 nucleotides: TGTGCCAGCAGCGCGGATTCCTACGAGCAGTACTTC. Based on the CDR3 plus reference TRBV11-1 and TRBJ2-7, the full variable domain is EAEVAQSPRYKITEKSQAVAFWCDPISGHATLYWYRQILGQGPELLVQFQDESVVDDSQLPKDRFSAERLKGVDSTLKIQPAELGDSAMYLCASSADSYEQYFGPGTRLTVT.

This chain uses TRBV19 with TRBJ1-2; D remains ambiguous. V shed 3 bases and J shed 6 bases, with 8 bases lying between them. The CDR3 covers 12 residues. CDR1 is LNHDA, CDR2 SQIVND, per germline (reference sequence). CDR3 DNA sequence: TGTGCCAGTAGTATTCGGAGGGATGGCTACACCTTC. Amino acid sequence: CASSIRRDGYTF.

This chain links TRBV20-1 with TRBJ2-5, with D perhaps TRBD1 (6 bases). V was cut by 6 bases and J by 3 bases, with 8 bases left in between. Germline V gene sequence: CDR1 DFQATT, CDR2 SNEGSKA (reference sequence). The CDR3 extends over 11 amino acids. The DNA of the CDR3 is TGCAGTGCCGACAGGAAAGAGACCCAGTACTTC. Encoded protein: CSADRKETQYF.

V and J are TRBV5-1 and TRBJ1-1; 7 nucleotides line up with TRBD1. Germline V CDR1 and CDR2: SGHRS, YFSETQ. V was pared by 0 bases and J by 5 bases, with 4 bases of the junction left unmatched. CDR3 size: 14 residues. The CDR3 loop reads CASSLEQGRTEAFF. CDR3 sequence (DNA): TGCGCCAGCAGCTTGGAACAGGGGCGGACTGAAGCTTTCTTT.

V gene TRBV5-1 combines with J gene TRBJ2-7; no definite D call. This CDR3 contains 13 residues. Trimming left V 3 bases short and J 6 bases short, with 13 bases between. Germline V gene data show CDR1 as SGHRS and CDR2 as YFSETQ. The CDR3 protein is CASSSTSDSEQYF. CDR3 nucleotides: TGCGCCAGCAGCTCGACTTCTGACTCCGAGCAGTACTTC.

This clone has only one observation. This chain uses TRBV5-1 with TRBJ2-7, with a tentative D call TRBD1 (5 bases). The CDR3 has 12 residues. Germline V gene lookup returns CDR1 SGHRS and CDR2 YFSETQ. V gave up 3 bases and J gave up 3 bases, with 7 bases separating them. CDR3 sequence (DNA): TGCGCCAGCAGCTCTCAGGGCTACGAGCAGTACTTC. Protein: CASSSQGYEQYF.

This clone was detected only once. The CDR3 DNA follows: TGTGCCAGCAGTTTCCTAGCGGGAGTGGGGCCTTACGAGCAGTACTTC. Encoded protein: CASSFLAGVGPYEQYF. V and J are TRBV27 and TRBJ2-7; 10 bases are shared with TRBD2. The trim removed 3 bases at V and 4 bases at J, leaving 9 bases unmatched. Germline loops: CDR1 MNHEY, CDR2 SMNVEV (reference sequence). The CDR3 covers 16 residues.

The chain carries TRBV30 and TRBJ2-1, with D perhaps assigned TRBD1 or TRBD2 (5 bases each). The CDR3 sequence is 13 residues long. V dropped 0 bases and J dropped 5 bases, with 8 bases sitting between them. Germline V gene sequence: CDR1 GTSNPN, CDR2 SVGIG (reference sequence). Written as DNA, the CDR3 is TGTGCCTGGAGTGTAGGGGAGAACAATGAGCAGTTCTTC. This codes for CAWSVGENNEQFF.

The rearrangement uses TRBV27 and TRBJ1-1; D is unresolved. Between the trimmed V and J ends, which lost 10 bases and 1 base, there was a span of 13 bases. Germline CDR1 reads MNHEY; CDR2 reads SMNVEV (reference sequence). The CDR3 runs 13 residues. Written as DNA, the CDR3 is TGTGCCAACTACATACGGGGGAACACTGAAGCTTTCTTT. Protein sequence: CANYIRGNTEAFF.

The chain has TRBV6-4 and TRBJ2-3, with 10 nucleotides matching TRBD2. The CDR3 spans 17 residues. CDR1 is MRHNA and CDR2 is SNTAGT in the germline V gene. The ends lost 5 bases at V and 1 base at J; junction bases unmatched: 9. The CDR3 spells CASSPETSGSGTDTQYF. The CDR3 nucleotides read TGTGCCAGCAGTCCCGAGACTAGCGGGTCTGGCACAGATACGCAGTATTTT.

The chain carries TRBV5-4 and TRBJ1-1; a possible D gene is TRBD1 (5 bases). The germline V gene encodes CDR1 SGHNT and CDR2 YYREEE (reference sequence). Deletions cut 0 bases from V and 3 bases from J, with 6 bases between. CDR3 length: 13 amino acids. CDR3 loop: CASSLVGDTEAFF. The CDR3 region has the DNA TGTGCCAGCAGCTTGGTGGGGGACACTGAAGCTTTCTTT.

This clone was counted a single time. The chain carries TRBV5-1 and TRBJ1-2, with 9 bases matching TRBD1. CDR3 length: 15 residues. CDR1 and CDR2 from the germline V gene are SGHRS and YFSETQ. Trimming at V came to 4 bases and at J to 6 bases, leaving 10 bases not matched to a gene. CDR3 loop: CASSVDRGGRDGYTF. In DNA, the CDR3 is TGCGCCAGCAGCGTAGACAGGGGGGGGCGGGATGGCTACACCTTC.

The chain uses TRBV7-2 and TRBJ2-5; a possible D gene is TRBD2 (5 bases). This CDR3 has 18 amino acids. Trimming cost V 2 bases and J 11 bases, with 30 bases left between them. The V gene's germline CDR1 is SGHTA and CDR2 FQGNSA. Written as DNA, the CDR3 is TGTGCCAGCAGCTTATATCTAAGGGCCCGGACCCTCCGGGAAGAGCAGTACTTC. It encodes CASSLYLRARTLREEQYF.

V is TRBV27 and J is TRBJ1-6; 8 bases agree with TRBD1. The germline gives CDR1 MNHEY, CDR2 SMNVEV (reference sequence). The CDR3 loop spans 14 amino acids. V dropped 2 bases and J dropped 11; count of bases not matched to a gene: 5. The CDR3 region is CASSLARTGTPLHF. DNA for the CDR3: TGTGCCAGCAGTTTAGCTCGGACAGGGACACCCCTCCACTTT.

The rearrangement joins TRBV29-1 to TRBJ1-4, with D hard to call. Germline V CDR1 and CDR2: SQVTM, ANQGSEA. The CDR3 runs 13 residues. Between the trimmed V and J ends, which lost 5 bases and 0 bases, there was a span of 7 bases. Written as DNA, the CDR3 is TGCAGCGTTTACCGGTCAACTAATGAAAAACTGTTTTTT. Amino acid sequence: CSVYRSTNEKLFF. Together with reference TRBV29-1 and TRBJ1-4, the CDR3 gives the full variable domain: SAVISQKPSRDICQRGTSLTIQCQVDSQVTMMFWYRQQPGQSLTLIATANQGSEATYESGFVIDKFPISRPNLTFSTLTVSNMSPEDSSIYLCSVYRSTNEKLFFGSGTQLSVL.

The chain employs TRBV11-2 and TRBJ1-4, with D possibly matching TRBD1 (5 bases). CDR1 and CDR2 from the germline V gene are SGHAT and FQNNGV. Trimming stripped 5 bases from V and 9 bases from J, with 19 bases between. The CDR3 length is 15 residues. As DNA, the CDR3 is TGTGCCAGCAGCCCTCCGCAAACAGGCGCTAAAAAACTGTTTTTT. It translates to CASSPPQTGAKKLFF.

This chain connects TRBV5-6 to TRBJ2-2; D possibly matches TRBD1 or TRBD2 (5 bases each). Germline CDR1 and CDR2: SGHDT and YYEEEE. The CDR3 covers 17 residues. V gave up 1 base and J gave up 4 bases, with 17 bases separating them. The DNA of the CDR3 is TGTGCCAGCAGCTTGTGGATGACTGGTGGGGGCACCGGGGAGCTGTTTTTT. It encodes CASSLWMTGGGTGELFF.

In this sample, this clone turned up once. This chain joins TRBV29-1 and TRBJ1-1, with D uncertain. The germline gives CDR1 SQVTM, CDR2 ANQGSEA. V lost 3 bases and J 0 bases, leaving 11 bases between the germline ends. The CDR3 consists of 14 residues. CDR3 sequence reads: CSVDTATLNTEAFF. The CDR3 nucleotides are TGCAGCGTTGATACCGCAACTTTGAACACTGAAGCTTTCTTT.

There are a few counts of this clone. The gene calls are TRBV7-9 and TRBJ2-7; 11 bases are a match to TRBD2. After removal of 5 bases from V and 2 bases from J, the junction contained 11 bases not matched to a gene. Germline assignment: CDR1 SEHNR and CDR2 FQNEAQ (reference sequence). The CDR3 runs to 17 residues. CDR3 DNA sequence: TGTGCCAGCAGCCCGGCACGACTAGCGGGGACTACCTACGAGCAGTACTTC. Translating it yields CASSPARLAGTTYEQYF.

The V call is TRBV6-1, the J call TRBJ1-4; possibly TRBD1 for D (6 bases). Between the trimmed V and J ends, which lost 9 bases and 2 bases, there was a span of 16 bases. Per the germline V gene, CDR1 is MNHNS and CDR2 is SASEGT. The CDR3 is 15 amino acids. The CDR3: CASRGRGGTNEKLFF. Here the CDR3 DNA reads TGTGCCAGTCGGGGAAGGGGGGGTACTAATGAAAAACTGTTTTTT.

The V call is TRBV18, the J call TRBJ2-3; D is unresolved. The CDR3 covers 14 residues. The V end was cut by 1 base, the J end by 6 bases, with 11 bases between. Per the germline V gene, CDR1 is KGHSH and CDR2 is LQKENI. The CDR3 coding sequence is TGTGCCAGCTCACCACTTCCGTTGGGTGATACGCAGTATTTT. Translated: CASSPLPLGDTQYF.

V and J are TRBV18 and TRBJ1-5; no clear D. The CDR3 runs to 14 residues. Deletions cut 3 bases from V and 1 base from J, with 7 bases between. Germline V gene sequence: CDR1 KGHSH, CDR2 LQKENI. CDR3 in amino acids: CASSPTLSNQPQHF. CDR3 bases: TGTGCCAGCTCACCGACCTTGAGCAATCAGCCCCAGCATTTT.

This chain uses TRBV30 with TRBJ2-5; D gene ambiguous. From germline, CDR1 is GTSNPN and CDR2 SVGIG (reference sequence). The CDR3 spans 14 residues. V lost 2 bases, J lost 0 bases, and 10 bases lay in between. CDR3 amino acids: CAWSPAGYQETQYF. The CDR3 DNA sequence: TGTGCCTGGAGTCCCGCCGGGTACCAAGAGACCCAGTACTTC. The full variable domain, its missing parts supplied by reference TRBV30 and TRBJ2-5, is SQTIHQWPATLVQPVGSPLSLECTVEGTSNPNLYWYRQAAGRGLQLLFYSVGIGQISSEVPQNLSASRPQDRQFILSSKKLLLSDSGFYLCAWSPAGYQETQYFGPGTRLLVL.